This TCR beta chain is from a study of blood T cells in healthy people across ages. Alongside a J-beta primer mix, a sample-barcoded 5' primer served in a second PCR lasting about 6 to 12 cycles. MiXCR, run by TCRdb on the 5' RACE reads, gives a single entry per CDR3 protein. This sample has 1.5 million to 1.8 million distinct CDR3 sequences; 42% occur once, and the top ten carry more than 4%. Donor samples were obtained from healthy Caucasian individuals from Russia, aged about 6 to 100. The amount of total RNA extracted per sample was at least 5.5 micrograms. Germline-derived CDR1 and CDR2 are SGHDT and YYEEEE. The CDR3 is 15 amino acids. V lost 0 bases, J lost 3 bases, and 12 bases lay in between.

V and J are TRBV5-6 and TRBJ1-2, with unresolved D. The sequenced sample consisted of blood. This receptor was obtained from a woman in her late teens or twenties in good health. The CDR3 region has the DNA TGTGCCAGCAGCTTGGGGCCGCGGAAGGACTATGGCTACACCTTC. This codes for CASSLGPRKDYGYTF.